The 18 T cell receptor beta chains given below trace back to one sample, sequenced in a study of response to subunit inactivated influenza vaccine (dated by TCRdb to the late 2010s). Library construction relied on RT-PCR. Sequencing instrument: Illumina HiSeq 2500. In TCRdb, the public reads were trimmed at Q25 with fastp and aligned with MiXCR, with productive beta chains retained. Each record represents a unique CDR3 protein, reported with the most common genes and DNA among its rows. Recorded for this sample are 280,000 or so distinct CDR3 sequences; 21% of them occurred a single time. The ten most abundant clones make up 9.5% to 13% of the sample. Sequencing used PBMCs from blood, obtained less than 22 months after vaccination. The receptors were gathered from a man aged 50 to 75 who received an inactivated influenza vaccine. Donor details come from another sample of the same person, matched by shared clones.

This clonotype came up many times. The chain has TRBV4-2 and TRBJ1-4, with a tentative D call TRBD1 (6 bases). Germline lookup yields CDR1 LGHNA and CDR2 YNFKEQ. V dropped 2 bases and J dropped 5 bases, with 12 bases sitting between them. The CDR3 extends over 15 amino acids. CDR3 protein: CASSQQGHLNEKLFF. DNA of the CDR3: TGTGCCAGCAGCCAACAGGGACACCTAAATGAAAAACTGTTTTTT.

This clonotype has more than one count but fewer than ten. The genes are TRBV7-9 and TRBJ1-2; no firm D call. This CDR3 is built from 13 residues. Trimming stripped 6 bases from V and 3 bases from J, with 11 bases between. The germline V gene encodes CDR1 SEHNR and CDR2 FQNEAQ (reference sequence). The CDR3 sequence is CASSSTSDYGYTF. As DNA, the CDR3 is TGTGCCAGCAGTTCCACTTCGGACTATGGCTACACCTTC.

The chain carries TRBV7-8 and TRBJ2-5; no clear D. V was cut by 5 bases and J by 4 bases, with 8 bases left in between. The CDR3 extends over 12 amino acids. From germline, CDR1 is SGHVS and CDR2 FQNEAQ. In nucleotides, the CDR3 is TGTGCCAGCAGCCCGGACGGAGAGACCCAGTACTTC. It translates to CASSPDGETQYF.

The chain carries TRBV4-2 and TRBJ2-3; no clear D gene. Trimming left V 4 bases short and J 1 base short, with 9 bases between. Germline V lookup: CDR1 LGHNA, CDR2 YNFKEQ. The CDR3 is made up of 14 amino acids. CDR3 sequence (DNA): TGTGCCAGCAGCCCTCGGTCTGGCACAGATACGCAGTATTTT. Its translation is CASSPRSGTDTQYF.

V usage is TRBV12-3 or TRBV12-4 and J usage is TRBJ1-1; tentatively, D is TRBD1 (6 bases). The CDR3 sequence is 15 residues long. V lost 5 bases and J 0 bases, leaving 13 bases between the germline ends. CDR3 region: CASSITGSVNTEAFF. DNA of the CDR3: TGTGCCAGCAGTATCACAGGGAGCGTGAACACTGAAGCTTTCTTT.

This clonotype was counted only a few times. This sequence joins TRBV7-8 and TRBJ1-5; TRBD1 is a possible D gene (6 bases). Germline V gene data show CDR1 as SGHVS and CDR2 as FQNEAQ. The CDR3 totals 18 residues. The germline V and J ends were trimmed by 5 bases and 0 bases, with 20 bases remaining between them. The CDR3 reads CASSAHPDRSYSNQPQHF. The CDR3 DNA is TGTGCCAGCAGCGCGCACCCTGACAGGAGCTATAGCAATCAGCCCCAGCATTTT.

The V and J genes are TRBV5-1 and TRBJ1-1; no reliable D call. Trimming stripped 1 base from V and 0 bases from J, with 7 bases between. The CDR3 contains 14 residues. CDR1 SGHRS and CDR2 YFSETQ come from the germline V gene. The CDR3 region is CASSLYQLNTEAFF. CDR3 DNA: TGCGCCAGCAGCTTGTACCAGTTGAACACTGAAGCTTTCTTT.

This clonotype was seen a handful of times. The junction does not match germline at one end; this may be a read error. This chain joins TRBV2 and TRBJ2-7, with 8 bases aligning to TRBD1. The CDR3 length is 16 residues. Germline assignment: CDR1 SNHLY and CDR2 FYNNEI. The CDR3 loop reads CASSAEYRGTAYEQYF. The CDR3 DNA reads as TGTGCCAGTAGTGCCGAGTACAGGGGGACCGCCTACGAGCAGTACTTC.

The chain couples TRBV11-2 to TRBJ2-1; unclear D gene. The CDR3 is 16 amino acids. V gave up 5 bases and J gave up 0 bases, with 14 bases separating them. Germline assignment: CDR1 SGHAT and CDR2 FQNNGV. CDR3 nucleotides: TGTGCCAGCAGCATACTTGTTTATAGCTCCTACAATGAGCAGTTCTTC. This sequence encodes CASSILVYSSYNEQFF.

The V gene is TRBV12-3 or TRBV12-4, the J gene TRBJ1-6, with D unclear. V was clipped by 6 bases and J by 5 bases, with 5 bases between them. This CDR3 contains 12 residues. CDR3 region: CASRKDNSPLHF. DNA of the CDR3: TGTGCCAGCAGAAAAGATAATTCACCCCTCCACTTT.

This clonotype was recorded a few times. The rearrangement joins TRBV6-2 or TRBV6-3 to TRBJ1-2, with D possibly matching TRBD1 (6 bases). The V and J ends lost 5 bases and 3 bases respectively, with 19 bases between them. Germline-derived CDR1 and CDR2 are MNHEY and SVGEGT. This CDR3 is built from 16 residues. In nucleotides, the CDR3 is TGTGCCAGCAGTGATCCTCGTGCTCCAGGGGACTATGGCTACACCTTC. It encodes CASSDPRAPGDYGYTF.

V and J are TRBV28 and TRBJ2-7; a weak D match, TRBD2 (6 bases). The CDR3 totals 13 residues. V was pared by 6 bases and J by 0 bases, with 9 bases between. Germline V gene sequence: CDR1 MDHEN, CDR2 SYDVKM. CDR3 loop: CASRGLRSYEQYF. The CDR3 coding sequence is TGTGCCAGCAGGGGACTCCGCTCCTACGAGCAGTACTTC.

This chain links TRBV20-1 with TRBJ2-1, with D uncertain. The V end lost 1 base, the J end lost 2 bases, and 9 bases lay between the germline ends. Germline CDR1 reads DFQATT; CDR2 reads SNEGSKA (reference sequence). The CDR3 contains 14 residues. The CDR3 is CSARVQWAYNEQFF. The CDR3 DNA reads as TGCAGTGCTAGAGTACAATGGGCCTACAATGAGCAGTTCTTC.

CDR3 coding DNA: TGTGCCAGCAGCTACCGGGCTATGGGATACGAGCAGTACTTC. It is translated as CASSYRAMGYEQYF. The gene calls are TRBV9 and TRBJ2-7; no reliable D call. The ends were cut back, 4 bases at V and 4 bases at J, with 15 bases in the middle. The CDR3 runs to 14 residues. The germline gives CDR1 SGDLS, CDR2 YYNGEE.

The chain recombines TRBV15 with TRBJ1-5; D is uncertain. This CDR3 is built from 14 residues. Germline V gene lookup returns CDR1 LNHNV and CDR2 YYDKDF (reference sequence). Trimming pared 0 bases from V and 6 bases from J, leaving 9 bases between. CDR3 sequence reads: CATSRDLVSQPQHF. The CDR3 bases are TGTGCCACCAGCAGAGATTTAGTTTCTCAGCCCCAGCATTTT. The full variable domain, rest sourced from reference TRBV15 and TRBJ1-5, is DAMVIQNPRYQVTQFGKPVTLSCSQTLNHNVMYWYQQKSSQAPKLLFHYYDKDFNNEADTPDNFQSRRPNTSFCFLDIRSPGLGDTAMYLCATSRDLVSQPQHFGDGTRLSIL.

The chain is built from TRBV3-1 and TRBJ2-7; D remains unclear. The CDR3 length is 14 residues. CDR1 LGHDT and CDR2 YNNKEL come from the germline V gene (reference sequence). Trimming took 0 bases from V and 6 from J, leaving 12 bases between them. The CDR3 DNA reads TGTGCCAGCAGCCAAGAAGGTCGCCCAGCCGAGCAGTACTTC. Translated, it gives CASSQEGRPAEQYF.

The rearrangement uses TRBV24-1 and TRBJ2-1, with TRBD2 matching 15 bases. The CDR3 length is 16 residues. Germline V CDR1 and CDR2: KGHDR, SFDVKD. With V trimmed by 3 bases and J by 6 bases, 2 bases remained unmatched. The CDR3 DNA sequence: TGTGCCACCAGTGATCTGGGACTAGCGGGAGGCAATGAGCAGTTCTTC. Protein product: CATSDLGLAGGNEQFF.

The chain carries TRBV7-8 and TRBJ1-5; D ambiguous. Trimming stripped 5 bases from V and 0 bases from J, with 23 bases between. Germline assignment: CDR1 SGHVS and CDR2 FQNEAQ. CDR3 length: 19 amino acids. CDR3 coding DNA: TGTGCCAGCAGCGCCCTCAAATACCGGGGAGACGTTAGCAATCAGCCCCAGCATTTT. It is translated as CASSALKYRGDVSNQPQHF.